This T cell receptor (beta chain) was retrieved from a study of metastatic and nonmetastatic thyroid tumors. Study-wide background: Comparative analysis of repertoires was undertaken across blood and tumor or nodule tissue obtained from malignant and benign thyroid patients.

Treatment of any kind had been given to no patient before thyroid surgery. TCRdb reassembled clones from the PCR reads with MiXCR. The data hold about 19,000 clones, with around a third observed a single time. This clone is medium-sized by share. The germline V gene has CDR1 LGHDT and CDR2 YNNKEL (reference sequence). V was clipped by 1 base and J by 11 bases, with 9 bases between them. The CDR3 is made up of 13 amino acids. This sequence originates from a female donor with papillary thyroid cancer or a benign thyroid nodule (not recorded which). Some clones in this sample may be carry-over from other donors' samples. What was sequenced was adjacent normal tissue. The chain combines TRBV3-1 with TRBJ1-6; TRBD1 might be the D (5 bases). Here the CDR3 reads CASSQGWGTPLHF. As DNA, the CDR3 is TGTGCCAGCAGCCAAGGCTGGGGGACACCCCTCCACTTT.